The present TCR beta chain was sequenced within a study of CD8 T cells in Susac syndrome (dated by TCRdb to about 2019). Turning to the overall study: The study used repertoire sequencing to test whether antigen drove CD8+ T cell activation and differentiation in Susac syndrome. Overall results and qualifications from the work: The number of individuals in the TCR sequencing and HLA analysis was recognized as being relatively small.

Remarks on this clonotype: Its antigen has not been determined. No qualities accompany the bases; no much larger clone lies one base away.

RNA was extracted with the RNeasy kit and 0.5 to 1 ug was reverse transcribed using random hexamers. TCR beta CDR3 regions were amplified with the immunoSEQ multiplex PCR assay covering 54 Vbeta and 13 Jbeta segments. Bias from PCR amplification was corrected by using a synthetic template baseline for primer optimization and for computational correction. As for how the authors treated the data: Only productive sequences were kept, with reads annotated to V, D and J genes according to IMGT and analyzed in immunoSEQ Analyzer. Clonality was computed as one minus Shannon entropy normalized by log2 of the number of productive unique sequences. For each patient and control, public and private clones were evaluated within the 100 most prevalent clones. Clones were defined as Susac-specific when absent from the healthy and MS cohorts, from fewer than 1,200 published viral clones and from other ImmuneACCESS disease sequences. TCRdb ran its own pipeline on the public reads, namely fastp trimming at Q25 and MiXCR clone calling, and kept in-frame beta chains. For every CDR3 protein sequence, its rows merge into one entry that carries the most common genes and DNA. The V and J calls follow TCRdb's processing rather than the paper's. Present in this sample are over 200,000 distinct CDR3 sequences, 85% to 95% of which were seen just once. The top ten clonotypes cover 0.082% of the sample.

Peripheral blood CD8+ and CD4+ T cells from healthy donors, Susac syndrome patients and multiple sclerosis patients were profiled by high-throughput TCR beta sequencing. The multiple sclerosis controls were treatment-naive patients who had stable or active relapsing-remitting disease and met the revised McDonald criteria. CD8+ TEMRA cells were enriched by FACS, while bulk CD8+ and CD4+ T cells were purified by magnetic negative isolation. Blood was drawn into EDTA tubes, processed within 24 hours, and PBMCs were isolated by density gradient centrifugation. PBMCs intended for TCR sequencing were frozen in liquid nitrogen and were later thawed in a 37 degrees C water bath. The sorted or isolated CD4+, CD8+ and CD8+ TEMRA cells reached a purity of at least 90%. V lost 6 bases and J lost 2 bases; the stretch between them is 10 bases long. Looking up the germline V gene yields CDR1 MDHEN and CDR2 SYDVKM. The CDR3 spans 13 residues, from the cysteine through the phenylalanine. The CDR3 DNA has 39 bases and is translated from base 1.

What was sequenced was CD4+ T cells from PBMCs. Here the chain combines TRBV28 and TRBJ2-5; a confident D gene designation cannot be given. This TCR was recovered from a human donor with multiple sclerosis. Read as DNA, the sequence is TGTGCCAGCAGATCAGCGATACAAGAGACCCAGTACTTC. This yields the protein CASRSAIQETQYF.